The 29 T cell receptor beta chains listed next were all sequenced from one sample in a study of PD-L1 blockade in urothelial cancer. Time point noted: peripheral blood 6 weeks after treatment start. Produced via immunoSEQ multiplex PCR; TCRdb's table is partial and in-frame only. The repertoire consists of about 45,000 clones, with about 90% occurring once and the leading ten covering about 7.9%. The sequences come from PBMCs, collected around atezolizumab (anti-PD-L1) treatment. The receptors derive from a man aged 70 or older with urothelial cancer.

V gene TRBV29-1 combines with J gene TRBJ2-2; 12 bases fit TRBD2. V shed 6 bases, J shed 0 bases, and the junction held 11 bases outside the gene matches. Per the germline V gene, CDR1 is SQVTM and CDR2 is ANQGSEA. The length of the CDR3 is 18 residues. The CDR3 DNA reads TGCAGCGTCTCTAAGGGACTAGCGGGTCTGACGAACACCGGGGAGCTGTTTTTT. This encodes CSVSKGLAGLTNTGELFF.

This sequence joins TRBV6-4 and TRBJ2-2, with TRBD1 matching 7 bases. Trimming removed 2 bases from V and 4 bases from J; junction bases left unmatched: 7. The CDR3 totals 16 residues. Per the germline V gene, CDR1 is MRHNA and CDR2 is SNTAGT. The CDR3 loop reads CASSDLAGGSTGELFF. The CDR3 DNA follows: TGTGCCAGCAGTGACCTGGCAGGGGGAAGCACCGGGGAGCTGTTTTTT.

V gene TRBV18 combines with J gene TRBJ2-5; 7 positions match TRBD1. Germline V lookup: CDR1 KGHSH, CDR2 LQKENI. There are 16 residues in the CDR3. The V gene end was trimmed by 3 bases and the J gene end by 2 bases; junction bases not matched to a gene: 9. CDR3 coding DNA: TGTGCCAGCTCACCGACGGGACAGCCAAAACAAGAGACCCAGTACTTC. This encodes CASSPTGQPKQETQYF.

V and J are TRBV2 and TRBJ1-1, with 10 bases lining up with TRBD1. CDR3 length: 15 residues. V dropped 11 bases and J dropped 7; count of bases not matched to a gene: 16. Germline CDR1 SNHLY, CDR2 FYNNEI. The CDR3: CAGQTGGVRAGEAFF. The CDR3 DNA reads as TGTGCCGGTCAGACAGGGGGCGTTCGGGCAGGTGAAGCTTTCTTT.

V gene TRBV4-1 combines with J gene TRBJ2-3; TRBD2 aligns across 13 bases. The CDR3 has 18 residues. V shed 1 base, J shed 2 bases, and the junction held 6 bases outside the gene matches. CDR1 is MGHRA and CDR2 is YSYEKL in the germline V gene. The CDR3 DNA reads TGCGCCAGCAGCCAAGTTGGGACTAGCGGGACCTCCACAGATACGCAGTATTTT. Amino acids: CASSQVGTSGTSTDTQYF.

The rearrangement uses TRBV7-6 and TRBJ2-3; TRBD2 is a possible D gene (6 bases). V lost 1 base and J 0 bases, leaving 11 bases between the germline ends. CDR3 size: 16 residues. CDR1 is SGHVS and CDR2 is FNYEAQ in the germline V gene. The CDR3 nucleotides read TGTGCCAGCAGCTTAGGCGGAGGGACGAGCACAGATACGCAGTATTTT. It is translated as CASSLGGGTSTDTQYF.

CDR3 residues: CASSLPGTGVGDTQYF. Here the CDR3 DNA reads TGTGCCAGCAGTTTGCCCGGGACAGGGGTGGGAGATACGCAGTATTTT. This chain joins TRBV28 and TRBJ2-3; 10 nucleotides agree with TRBD1. Germline CDR1 reads MDHEN; CDR2 reads SYDVKM. J was trimmed by 5 bases and V by 3 bases; bases with no gene match: 8. This CDR3 comprises 16 residues.

The V gene is TRBV5-1, the J gene TRBJ2-5, with D perhaps matching TRBD2 (6 bases). This CDR3 comprises 13 residues. V lost 3 bases and J lost 7, with 13 bases in between. Per the germline V gene, CDR1 is SGHRS and CDR2 is YFSETQ. CDR3 region: CASSSQAGGTQYF. CDR3 nucleotide sequence: TGCGCCAGCAGCTCGCAGGCCGGGGGGACCCAGTACTTC.

The rearrangement links TRBV21-1 to TRBJ2-7; the table gives TRBD1 as D, unverified against the DNA. TRBV21-1 counts as a pseudogene. The CDR3 is made up of 15 amino acids. The CDR3 sequence is CASSTGQGYYYEQYF. DNA for the CDR3: TGTGCCAGCAGCACCGGACAGGGATACTACTACGAGCAGTACTTC.

This chain joins TRBV19 and TRBJ2-2, with 9 bases that match TRBD1. The CDR3 totals 16 residues. Germline trimming cut 2 bases from V and 5 bases from J; bases unmatched to any gene: 6. Germline V gene data show CDR1 as LNHDA and CDR2 as SQIVND (reference sequence). CDR3 sequence reads: CASSILGQGTTGELFF. As DNA, the CDR3 is TGTGCCAGTAGTATATTGGGACAGGGTACGACCGGGGAGCTGTTTTTT.

In its sample, this clone was seen once. J is TRBJ1-3 and V is TRBV19; 7 bases align to TRBD1. This CDR3 is built from 14 residues. Trimming took 7 bases from V and 2 from J; bases not matched to a gene: 5. Per germline, CDR1 LNHDA and CDR2 SQIVND (reference sequence). The CDR3 nucleotides are TGTGCCAGTAATAAACAGGGGACTGGAAACACCATATATTTT. Its translation: CASNKQGTGNTIYF.

The chain joins TRBV19 to TRBJ1-2, with 7 bases aligning to TRBD1. The V gene end was trimmed by 5 bases and the J gene end by 0 bases; junction bases not matched to a gene: 9. Looked up from germline, CDR1 is LNHDA and CDR2 is SQIVND (reference sequence). The CDR3 loop spans 16 amino acids. CDR3 sequence: CASSATHRGSNYGYTF. The CDR3 region has the DNA TGTGCCAGTAGTGCAACCCACAGGGGATCTAACTATGGCTACACCTTC. The whole variable domain, filled in from reference TRBV19 and TRBJ1-2, reads DGGITQSPKYLFRKEGQNVTLSCEQNLNHDAMYWYRQDPGQGLRLIYYSQIVNDFQKGDIAEGYSVSREKKESFPLTVTSAQKNPTAFYLCASSATHRGSNYGYTFGSGTRLTVV.

This chain links TRBV28 with TRBJ2-3; 8 bases align to TRBD1. The CDR3 covers 16 residues. CDR1 is MDHEN, CDR2 SYDVKM, per germline. Trimming took 6 bases from V and 3 from J; bases not matched to a gene: 11. The CDR3 sequence is CASSAARGRFTDTQYF. CDR3 nucleotides: TGTGCCAGCAGCGCCGCCAGGGGGCGCTTTACAGATACGCAGTATTTT.

V and J are TRBV5-6 and TRBJ2-5, with 10 nucleotides matching TRBD1. J was trimmed by 5 bases and V by 4 bases; bases with no gene match: 5. The CDR3 runs to 14 residues. CDR1 and CDR2 from the germline V gene are SGHDT and YYEEEE. CDR3 bases: TGTGCCAGCAGCCTTGACAGGGGGCGTGAGACCCAGTACTTC. Translated: CASSLDRGRETQYF.

V and J are TRBV19 and TRBJ2-7; 7 nucleotides match TRBD2. Germline lookup yields CDR1 LNHDA and CDR2 SQIVND (reference sequence). The trim removed 3 bases at V and 6 bases at J, leaving 11 bases unmatched. The CDR3 consists of 15 residues. The CDR3 loop is CASSMSIAGGGEQYF. The DNA of the CDR3 is TGTGCCAGTAGTATGTCAATAGCGGGTGGGGGCGAGCAGTACTTC.

CDR3 nucleotides: TGTGCCAGCAGCCAATCTTGGGACAGCCTGTATGGCTACACCTTC. Translation gives CASSQSWDSLYGYTF. V usage is TRBV16 and J usage is TRBJ1-2; 7 bases agree with TRBD1. The V and J ends lost 0 bases and 5 bases, in that order; junction bases with no gene match: 6. CDR1 is KGHSY and CDR2 is FQNENV in the germline V gene. This CDR3 has 15 residues.

The chain uses TRBV6-1 and TRBJ2-1; 11 bases match TRBD2. Looked up from germline, CDR1 is MNHNS and CDR2 is SASEGT. Trimming at V came to 4 bases and at J to 4 bases, leaving 0 bases not matched to a gene. CDR3 length equals 14 residues. CDR3 in DNA: TGTGCCAGCAGTGCTAGCGGGGGGTACAATGAGCAGTTCTTC. Translating gives CASSASGGYNEQFF.

This chain joins TRBV29-1 and TRBJ2-2; 7 bases match TRBD1. J was trimmed by 2 bases and V by 7 bases; bases with no gene match: 4. Germline V gene sequence: CDR1 SQVTM, CDR2 ANQGSEA. This CDR3 comprises 13 residues. The CDR3 here is CSGGQANTGELFF. The CDR3 DNA is TGCAGCGGAGGACAGGCCAACACCGGGGAGCTGTTTTTT.

The chain joins TRBV5-1 to TRBJ2-7; D call uncertain. CDR3 length: 13 amino acids. V lost 0 bases to trimming and J lost 4 bases, with 8 bases between them. CDR1 SGHRS and CDR2 YFSETQ come from the germline V gene. The CDR3 protein is CASSLGDNYEQYF. For the CDR3, the DNA is TGCGCCAGCAGCTTGGGAGACAATTACGAGCAGTACTTC.

The J gene is TRBJ1-4, the V gene TRBV19; 10 bases are shared with TRBD1. Germline assignment: CDR1 LNHDA and CDR2 SQIVND (reference sequence). The CDR3 spans 16 residues. The V gene end was trimmed by 4 bases and the J gene end by 8 bases; junction bases not matched to a gene: 10. The CDR3 spells CASSNRGQGSGEKLFF. The CDR3 DNA is TGTGCCAGTAGTAACCGGGGACAGGGGAGTGGCGAAAAACTGTTTTTT.

The genes are TRBV5-6 and TRBJ2-3, with D unresolved. The ends were cut back, 3 bases at V and 0 bases at J, with 5 bases in the middle. The CDR3 is 13 amino acids. Germline-derived CDR1 and CDR2 are SGHDT and YYEEEE. The CDR3 spells CASSSSSTDTQYF. CDR3 nucleotides: TGTGCCAGCAGCTCTTCTAGCACAGATACGCAGTATTTT.

This clone has just a few counts. The chain links TRBV7-3 to TRBJ1-1; D perhaps matches TRBD1 (5 bases). In germline, CDR1 is SGHTA, CDR2 FQGTGA. The CDR3 runs 16 residues. The V end was cut by 5 bases, the J end by 0 bases, with 16 bases between. Written as DNA, the CDR3 is TGTGCCAGCAGCAAAGAGCCAGGGATCATGAACACTGAAGCTTTCTTT. Translation gives CASSKEPGIMNTEAFF.

The chain recombines TRBV11-2 with TRBJ2-7; TRBD1 matches at 8 bases. The germline V gene encodes CDR1 SGHAT and CDR2 FQNNGV. This CDR3 region has 14 residues. With V trimmed by 2 bases and J by 6 bases, 6 bases remained unmatched. DNA for the CDR3: TGTGCCAGCAGCTTACTCACGACAGGGGCCGAGCAGTACTTC. This encodes CASSLLTTGAEQYF. The full variable domain, its missing parts supplied by reference TRBV11-2 and TRBJ2-7, is EAGVAQSPRYKIIEKRQSVAFWCNPISGHATLYWYQQILGQGPKLLIQFQNNGVVDDSQLPKDRFSAERLKGVDSTLKIQPAKLEDSAVYLCASSLLTTGAEQYFGPGTRLTVT.

The chain carries TRBV7-6 and TRBJ2-1; 15 bases line up with TRBD2. Unmatched junction bases numbered 11, after V lost 1 base and J lost 10 bases. Germline CDR1 SGHVS, CDR2 FNYEAQ. The CDR3 extends over 18 amino acids. The DNA for the CDR3 is TGTGCCAGCAGCTTAGGGTTTGCGGGACTAGCGGGAGGCGGGGAGCAGTTCTTC. Translated: CASSLGFAGLAGGGEQFF.

The chain uses TRBV7-6 and TRBJ2-5, with D unresolved. The germline V gene has CDR1 SGHVS and CDR2 FNYEAQ. The ends were cut back, 5 bases at V and 5 bases at J, with 6 bases in the middle. This CDR3 has 11 amino acids. DNA for the CDR3: TGTGCCAGCAGCCCTCGGGAGACCCAGTACTTC. This codes for CASSPRETQYF.

This clone appeared a few times. The V call is TRBV5-1, the J call TRBJ2-2; tentative D call: TRBD2 (5 bases). V dropped 2 bases and J dropped 3 bases, with 11 bases sitting between them. CDR1 and CDR2 from the germline V gene are SGHRS and YFSETQ. The CDR3 has 15 amino acids. The CDR3 region is CASSLSGKDTGELFF. The DNA of the CDR3 is TGCGCCAGCAGCTTATCCGGGAAGGACACCGGGGAGCTGTTTTTT.

The V and J genes are TRBV28 and TRBJ2-2; no reliable D call. V lost 3 bases, J lost 4 bases, and 3 bases lay in between. CDR1 is MDHEN and CDR2 is SYDVKM in the germline V gene. The CDR3 sequence is 12 residues long. CDR3 DNA: TGTGCCAGCAGTTTGGCCACCGGGGAGCTGTTTTTT. As protein: CASSLATGELFF.

This clone was counted once. V is TRBV6-5 and J is TRBJ1-1; tentative D call: TRBD1 (6 bases). CDR1 and CDR2 (germline): MNHEY, SVGAGI. Trimming stripped 4 bases from V and 5 bases from J, with 17 bases between. This CDR3 contains 15 residues. The CDR3 loop reads CASSSGGAPGTEAFF. The CDR3 coding sequence is TGTGCCAGCAGTTCCGGGGGGGCGCCGGGGACTGAAGCTTTCTTT.

The rearrangement joins TRBV15 to TRBJ2-2; the match to TRBD1 covers 8 bases. The CDR3 runs 15 residues. V lost 0 bases to trimming and J lost 8 bases; unmatched junction nucleotides: 5. Per the germline V gene, CDR1 is LNHNV and CDR2 is YYDKDF (reference sequence). The CDR3, as DNA: TGTGCCACCAGCAGAGAAGCGACAGGGGCGGGGGAGCTGTTTTTT. This translates into CATSREATGAGELFF.